The T cell receptor beta chain under discussion was sequenced for a study of neoadjuvant anti-PD-1 for oral cavity cancer. Overall study context: Around day 43, patients without progression received a fourth nivolumab dose before surgery.

The CDR3 extends over 13 amino acids. Germline V gene sequence: CDR1 SGHTS, CDR2 YDEGEE. V lost 7 bases and J lost 7, with 15 bases in between. Method: immunoSEQ multiplex PCR; TCRdb's copy keeps in-frame clones and lacks some. This sample has fewer than 90,000 clones, with about four fifths found just once. The clonotype originates from a person between 40 and 85 years old with oral cavity squamous cell carcinoma. Sample: PBMCs, taken before nivolumab (anti-PD-1) treatment. The rearrangement links TRBV5-8 to TRBJ2-1; D is possibly TRBD1 or TRBD2 (5 bases each). The CDR3 DNA reads as TGTGCCAGCTACCGGGGCGGTGGGAATGAGCAGTTCTTC. Residues: CASYRGGGNEQFF.